The 28 T cell receptor beta chains in this list originate from one sample, sequenced in a study of cytomegalovirus exposure and HLA in healthy donors. Vbeta (60) and Jbeta (13) primers were used in the PCR. TCRdb's copy holds only in-frame clones and misses some; the assay was immunoSEQ multiplex PCR. The table lists about 93,000 clones, 70% to 85% of them singletons. The sequenced sample consisted of PBMCs. These receptors originate from a man aged 50-60 years in good health and CMV-seronegative.

The gene calls are TRBV27 and TRBJ2-3, with 7 bases that match TRBD2. This CDR3 comprises 14 residues. Germline assignment: CDR1 MNHEY and CDR2 SMNVEV (reference sequence). V lost 2 bases and J lost 3; bases outside the gene matches: 2. The DNA for the CDR3 is TGTGCCAGCAGTTTACGCGGGAGAACAGATACGCAGTATTTT. This codes for CASSLRGRTDTQYF.

This sequence joins TRBV5-4 and TRBJ2-5; 11 bases line up with TRBD2. The CDR3 consists of 17 residues. Germline lookup yields CDR1 SGHNT and CDR2 YYREEE (reference sequence). The V gene end was trimmed by 5 bases and the J gene end by 5 bases; junction bases not matched to a gene: 14. As DNA, the CDR3 is TGTGCCAGCAGTTCATTCTCCGGGACTAGCGGTCGGGAGACCCAGTACTTC. Protein: CASSSFSGTSGRETQYF.

This sequence joins TRBV9 and TRBJ2-2, with a tentative D call TRBD1 (6 bases). The CDR3 has 18 residues. Germline CDR1 SGDLS, CDR2 YYNGEE. The V end lost 0 bases, the J end lost 0 bases, and 15 bases lay between the germline ends. The CDR3 sequence is CASSVEAPGHPNTGELFF. The CDR3 nucleotides read TGTGCCAGCAGCGTAGAGGCCCCGGGACATCCGAACACCGGGGAGCTGTTTTTT.

The V call is TRBV28, the J call TRBJ1-2; D not resolved. Trimming removed 5 bases from V and 3 bases from J, with 10 bases in between. From germline, CDR1 is MDHEN and CDR2 SYDVKM. The CDR3 has 13 residues. The CDR3 region is CASSIPGDYGYTF. The DNA for the CDR3 is TGTGCCAGCAGTATCCCCGGAGACTATGGCTACACCTTC.

This chain's CDR3 is CASSSSRRNTEAFF. CDR3 in DNA: TGTGCCAGCAGCTCCTCCCGGAGGAACACTGAAGCTTTCTTT. The rearrangement links TRBV7-9 to TRBJ1-1, with D uncertain. In germline, CDR1 is SEHNR, CDR2 FQNEAQ (reference sequence). This CDR3 region has 14 residues. The ends were cut back, 4 bases at V and 1 base at J, with 10 bases in the middle.

The chain has TRBV10-3 and TRBJ2-3; TRBD1 aligns across 9 bases. This CDR3 comprises 15 residues. From germline, CDR1 is ENHRY and CDR2 SYGVKD. The J segment lost 4 bases and the V segment lost 1 base, leaving 3 bases of the junction unmatched. In DNA form, the CDR3 reads TGTGCCATCAGTGAGTTGGGACAGGGTTCAGATACGCAGTATTTT. This codes for CAISELGQGSDTQYF.

V gene TRBV6-1 combines with J gene TRBJ2-7; 8 bases are shared with TRBD1. The CDR3 is 13 amino acids. Germline CDR1 MNHNS, CDR2 SASEGT. V dropped 6 bases and J dropped 3; count of bases not matched to a gene: 4. In DNA form, the CDR3 reads TGTGCCAGCAGCCTGGACAGGGACTACGAGCAGTACTTC. It is translated as CASSLDRDYEQYF.

This clone has only one observation. The chain couples TRBV9 to TRBJ2-2; D may be TRBD2 (5 bases). CDR1 and CDR2 from the germline V gene are SGDLS and YYNGEE. CDR3 length: 17 residues. With 2 bases removed from V and 4 bases from J, the gap between germline ends came to 18 bases. CDR3 sequence reads: CASSVPREKQITGELFF. DNA for the CDR3: TGTGCCAGCAGCGTCCCCCGGGAAAAACAGATCACCGGGGAGCTGTTTTTT.

The chain joins TRBV6-1 to TRBJ2-5, with a tentative D call TRBD1 (5 bases). CDR1 is MNHNS and CDR2 is SASEGT in the germline V gene. Trimming took 6 bases from V and 0 from J, leaving 8 bases between them. CDR3 length: 13 amino acids. CDR3 coding DNA: TGTGCCAGCAGGGGGCGCGACCAAGAGACCCAGTACTTC. Encoded protein: CASRGRDQETQYF.

This sequence joins TRBV5-5 and TRBJ2-1; 9 bases agree with TRBD1. The J segment lost 5 bases and the V segment lost 7 bases, leaving 10 bases of the junction unmatched. CDR1 and CDR2 (germline): SGHKS, YYEKEE (reference sequence). CDR3 length: 15 residues. As DNA, the CDR3 is TGTGCCAGCGGCCGACTGACAGGGGGGAACAATGAGCAGTTCTTC. This gives the protein CASGRLTGGNNEQFF.

The chain employs TRBV30 and TRBJ2-3; 7 nucleotides agree with TRBD2. With V trimmed by 1 base and J by 6 bases, 7 bases remained unmatched. The CDR3 loop spans 14 amino acids. Germline V gives CDR1 GTSNPN, CDR2 SVGIG (reference sequence). DNA of the CDR3: TGTGCCTGGAGTGCTGGCGGGAGAGGTGATACGCAGTATTTT. It translates to CAWSAGGRGDTQYF.

This rearrangement joins TRBV6-6 to TRBJ2-1, with no clear D. This CDR3 comprises 11 residues. Trimming cost V 6 bases and J 7 bases, with 7 bases left between them. Germline values: CDR1 MNHNY, CDR2 SVGAGI (reference sequence). CDR3 DNA: TGTGCCAGCAGCCCTCGGAATGAGCAGTTCTTC. This sequence encodes CASSPRNEQFF.

The rearrangement joins TRBV5-1 to TRBJ2-5; TRBD2 matches 8 bases. The CDR3 length is 14 residues. The J segment lost 3 bases and the V segment lost 4 bases, leaving 5 bases of the junction unmatched. Germline lookup yields CDR1 SGHRS and CDR2 YFSETQ. CDR3 nucleotides: TGCGCCAGCAGCCCCGGGACTAGTGAAGAGACCCAGTACTTC. Its protein product is CASSPGTSEETQYF.

V and J are TRBV6-6 and TRBJ1-5; D may be TRBD1 (5 bases). Germline assignment: CDR1 MNHNY and CDR2 SVGAGI (reference sequence). The CDR3 extends over 14 amino acids. The V and J ends lost 4 bases and 4 bases respectively, with 11 bases between them. The CDR3 DNA sequence: TGTGCCAGCAGTTCTTCAGGGCTGAATCAGCCCCAGCATTTT. It is translated as CASSSSGLNQPQHF.

Only a few counts were recorded for this clone. The genes are TRBV6-5 and TRBJ2-7, with D maybe TRBD1 (5 bases). Trimming pared 6 bases from V and 3 bases from J, leaving 9 bases between. The germline V gene has CDR1 MNHEY and CDR2 SVGAGI. The CDR3 contains 12 residues. The CDR3 nucleotides read TGTGCCAGCAGGGACATTAACTACGAGCAGTACTTC. Residues: CASRDINYEQYF.

The V and J genes are TRBV6-5 and TRBJ2-1; D may be TRBD2 (5 bases). Germline loops: CDR1 MNHEY, CDR2 SVGAGI. The CDR3 runs to 13 residues. The V gene lost 5 bases and the J gene lost 6 bases, with 11 bases spanning the gap. The CDR3 DNA reads TGTGCCAGCAGTAGAGGGCCGGCCAATGAGCAGTTCTTC. It is translated as CASSRGPANEQFF.

The chain has TRBV6-5 and TRBJ1-3; 8 bases are a match to TRBD1. CDR3 size: 15 residues. Germline V gene lookup returns CDR1 MNHEY and CDR2 SVGAGI. The trim removed 6 bases at V and 3 bases at J, leaving 7 bases unmatched. In DNA form, the CDR3 reads TGTGCCAGCAGGCTGGGACAGGTGAATGGAAACACCATATATTTT. It encodes CASRLGQVNGNTIYF.

Written as DNA, the CDR3 is TGCAGCGTTGGGGCAGGGGCCGGAAACACCATATATTTT. Its protein is CSVGAGAGNTIYF. The V call is TRBV29-1, the J call TRBJ1-3; D is perhaps TRBD1 (6 bases). The CDR3 is made up of 13 amino acids. The ends were cut back, 4 bases at V and 4 bases at J, with 11 bases in the middle. The germline V gene encodes CDR1 SQVTM and CDR2 ANQGSEA.

The chain carries TRBV4-2 and TRBJ2-5; 12 bases are shared with TRBD1. The CDR3 extends over 17 amino acids. Unmatched junction bases numbered 12, after V lost 1 base and J lost 9 bases. CDR1 and CDR2 from the germline V gene are LGHNA and YNFKEQ. The CDR3 here is CASSQASGTGGEEAQYF. CDR3 DNA: TGTGCCAGCAGCCAAGCTAGTGGGACAGGGGGCGAGGAGGCCCAGTACTTC.

Details on this clone: The same CDR3 can be traced to other DNA sequences in this sample. The CDR3 here is CASSRGQNYGYTF. The CDR3 DNA is TGTGCCAGCAGCCGTGGACAGAACTATGGCTACACCTTC. The V and J genes are TRBV13 and TRBJ1-2, with D perhaps matching TRBD1 (6 bases). The ends were cut back, 5 bases at V and 2 bases at J, with 9 bases in the middle. The CDR3 is 13 residues long. The germline V gene has CDR1 PRHDT and CDR2 FYEKMQ (reference sequence).

This sequence joins TRBV6-5 and TRBJ2-5; unclear D gene. V was pared by 1 base and J by 5 bases, with 5 bases between. Germline CDR1 is MNHEY and CDR2 is SVGAGI. This CDR3 is built from 12 residues. DNA for the CDR3: TGTGCCAGCAGTTACTACGGGGAGACCCAGTACTTC. Translation: CASSYYGETQYF.

This clone was observed a handful of times. At one end the junction does not follow the germline gene, possibly because of a read error. The V and J genes are TRBV7-7 and TRBJ2-7; D uncertain. CDR3 size: 13 residues. Germline assignment: CDR1 SSHAT and CDR2 FNYEAQ (reference sequence). The CDR3 DNA follows: TGTGCTAGCAGCAATGGCCCCTCCTACGAGCAGTACTTC. Its translation: CASSNGPSYEQYF.

This chain links TRBV6-5 with TRBJ2-1; D is possibly TRBD1 (6 bases). The V gene's germline CDR1 is MNHEY and CDR2 SVGAGI. This CDR3 contains 14 residues. V was trimmed by 2 bases and J by 8 bases, leaving 13 bases between them. CDR3: CASSYGRGSYEQFF. In DNA form, the CDR3 reads TGTGCCAGCAGTTACGGCAGGGGATCTTATGAGCAGTTCTTC.

With regard to this clone: Other DNA variants within this sample encode the same CDR3. J is TRBJ2-7 and V is TRBV5-4; 8 nucleotides match TRBD1. The CDR3 runs to 14 residues. Germline V gene sequence: CDR1 SGHNT, CDR2 YYREEE (reference sequence). The junction had 4 bases not matched to a gene; V was cut back by 4 bases and J by 1 base. The CDR3 region has the DNA TGTGCCAGCAGCCCAGGGACAGGATCCTACGAGCAGTACTTC. This gives the protein CASSPGTGSYEQYF.

The chain has TRBV11-3 and TRBJ2-3; D gene uncertain. The V and J ends lost 5 bases and 0 bases respectively, with 9 bases between them. This CDR3 is built from 14 residues. In germline, CDR1 is SGHNT, CDR2 YENEEA. CDR3 DNA: TGTGCCAGCAGCACCGTCGGGAGCACAGATACGCAGTATTTT. Its translation is CASSTVGSTDTQYF.

This chain joins TRBV6-5 and TRBJ1-3, with 7 bases that match TRBD1. The junction had 9 bases not matched to a gene; V was cut back by 4 bases and J by 3 bases. Germline-derived CDR1 and CDR2 are MNHEY and SVGAGI. The CDR3 covers 16 residues. CDR3 amino acids: CASSSQAGTDGNTIYF. The CDR3, as DNA: TGTGCCAGCAGTTCCCAAGCCGGGACAGATGGAAACACCATATATTTT.

CDR3 loop: CASSRTGIYYGYTF. In nucleotides, the CDR3 is TGTGCCAGCAGCAGGACAGGGATTTACTATGGCTACACCTTC. The chain carries TRBV6-5 and TRBJ1-2, with 8 bases fitting TRBD1. Unmatched junction bases numbered 6, after V lost 6 bases and J lost 3 bases. The CDR3 is made up of 14 amino acids. CDR1 and CDR2 from the germline V gene are MNHEY and SVGAGI.

This clone was seen only once. This sequence joins TRBV5-1 and TRBJ2-2, with D maybe TRBD1 (5 bases). The V end lost 2 bases, the J end lost 7 bases, and 9 bases lay between the germline ends. The germline V gene encodes CDR1 SGHRS and CDR2 YFSETQ. The CDR3 length is 13 residues. The CDR3 sequence is CASSFPGRGELFF. For the CDR3, the DNA is TGCGCCAGCAGCTTCCCAGGGCGCGGGGAGCTGTTTTTT.